The T cell receptor beta chain described here comes from a study of patients and donors after allogeneic stem cell transplantation. TCRdb reprocessed the RT-PCR reads via MiXCR and lists one record per CDR3 protein. The table shows about a million distinct CDR3 sequences, with approximately 19% occurring only once. CDR1 SGHTA and CDR2 FQGNSA come from the germline V gene. V lost 1 base to trimming and J lost 12 bases, with 17 bases between them. The CDR3 totals 14 residues. The chain joins TRBV7-2 to TRBJ2-3; D may be TRBD2 (7 bases). The sample consisted of blood, either unsorted or a sorted T cell fraction (not recorded which). This sequence originates from a human donor who was either an allogeneic HSCT recipient or a stem cell or donor lymphocyte infusion donor (not recorded which). It is not recorded whose cells these are; they may come from a transplant donor. In DNA form, the CDR3 reads TGTGCCAGCAGCTTAGGGGATGGGGGGGGCGGCCAGTATTTT. It translates to CASSLGDGGGGQYF.